Shown below are 6 T cell receptor beta chains from a single sample sequenced in a study of blood T cell repertoires in COVID-19. Generated by immunoSEQ multiplex PCR, the TCRdb table keeps only in-frame clones and is missing some. The table lists 200,000 to 300,000 clones, approximately 86% of them singletons. Sequenced material: PBMCs or T cells enriched from blood (not recorded which). All receptors come from a woman between 35 and 50 years old with acute COVID-19.

This chain links TRBV4-1 with TRBJ2-1, with 7 bases that match TRBD1. J lost 2 bases, V lost 4 bases, and 11 bases had no gene match. Looked up from germline, CDR1 is MGHRA and CDR2 is YSYEKL. The CDR3 has 17 amino acids. The CDR3 loop is CASSPLNTGTAYNEQFF. In nucleotides, the CDR3 is TGCGCCAGCAGCCCGCTCAACACAGGGACAGCCTACAATGAGCAGTTCTTC.

This chain uses TRBV19 with TRBJ2-7; TRBD2 aligns across 9 bases. Germline V gene data show CDR1 as LNHDA and CDR2 as SQIVND (reference sequence). V lost 4 bases and J lost 1; bases outside the gene matches: 14. The CDR3 runs 18 residues. The CDR3 spells CASSTIPLAGPPSYEQYF. The CDR3 region has the DNA TGTGCCAGTAGTACTATACCACTAGCGGGCCCTCCGTCCTACGAGCAGTACTTC.

This chain connects TRBV5-1 to TRBJ2-5, with a possible D match to TRBD2 (6 bases). CDR1 SGHRS and CDR2 YFSETQ come from the germline V gene. The CDR3 contains 15 residues. Trimming stripped 5 bases from V and 0 bases from J, with 14 bases between. The CDR3 region has the DNA TGCGCCAGCAGTCCGAGCGGGTTATACCAAGAGACCCAGTACTTC. Residues: CASSPSGLYQETQYF.

The rearrangement joins TRBV5-6 to TRBJ2-2, with 9 positions matching TRBD2. The CDR3 runs 16 residues. Germline-derived CDR1 and CDR2 are SGHDT and YYEEEE. The J segment lost 2 bases and the V segment lost 1 base, leaving 3 bases of the junction unmatched. In DNA, the CDR3 is TGTGCCAGCAGCTTGTTTCTAGCGGGAAACACCGGGGAGCTGTTTTTT. It specifies CASSLFLAGNTGELFF. Supplemented by reference TRBV5-6 and TRBJ2-2, the full variable domain reads DAGVTQSPTHLIKTRGQQVTLRCSPKSGHDTVSWYQQALGQGPQFIFQYYEEEERQRGNFPDRFSGHQFPNYSSELNVNALLLGDSALYLCASSLFLAGNTGELFFGEGSRLTVL.

This clone occurred once. The genes are TRBV10-3 and TRBJ2-7, with TRBD1 matching over 9 bases. The CDR3 consists of 14 residues. J was trimmed by 5 bases and V by 2 bases; bases with no gene match: 4. The germline CDR1 and CDR2 sequences are ENHRY and SYGVKD. DNA of the CDR3: TGTGCCATCAGTGAGCCGGGACAGGGAAACGAGCAGTACTTC. Its protein is CAISEPGQGNEQYF.

This chain connects TRBV4-2 to TRBJ1-6; a possible D gene is TRBD1 (6 bases). V shed 4 bases and J shed 8 bases, with 12 bases lying between them. Germline CDR1 and CDR2: LGHNA and YNFKEQ. This CDR3 is 14 amino acids long. The CDR3 sequence: CASSPRQDDSPLHF. The CDR3 DNA is TGTGCCAGCAGCCCCCGACAGGATGATTCACCCCTCCACTTT.